What follows are 9 T cell receptor beta chains derived from one specimen sequenced in a study of T cell changes during pregnancy in multiple sclerosis. The method was immunoSEQ multiplex PCR; TCRdb's version includes in-frame clones alone and lacks a portion of them. In the table there are around 110,000 clones, 80% to 95% of which are singletons. This specimen was peripheral blood, taken after pregnancy. These receptors were collected from a female donor with multiple sclerosis, enrolled in a pregnancy study.

The chain is built from TRBV5-5 and TRBJ2-2; 8 positions match TRBD2. Trimming took 8 bases from V and 0 from J; bases not matched to a gene: 9. Looked up from germline, CDR1 is SGHKS and CDR2 is YYEKEE (reference sequence). CDR3 length: 16 amino acids. CDR3 DNA: TGTGCCAGTTCTGTTACGGGAGGGCCGAACACCGGGGAGCTGTTTTTT. It codes for CASSVTGGPNTGELFF.

This chain joins TRBV19 and TRBJ1-5, with 7 bases identical to TRBD1. V trimming: 3 bases; J trimming: 4 bases; junction bases outside the gene matches: 9. CDR3 length equals 16 residues. Germline values: CDR1 LNHDA, CDR2 SQIVND (reference sequence). In DNA, the CDR3 is TGTGCCAGTAGTATTTATTTGACAGGGACAAATCAGCCCCAGCATTTT. Translation gives CASSIYLTGTNQPQHF. Using reference TRBV19 and TRBJ1-5 for the parts outside the CDR3, the full variable domain is DGGITQSPKYLFRKEGQNVTLSCEQNLNHDAMYWYRQDPGQGLRLIYYSQIVNDFQKGDIAEGYSVSREKKESFPLTVTSAQKNPTAFYLCASSIYLTGTNQPQHFGDGTRLSIL.

The chain couples TRBV14 to TRBJ1-3, with unresolved D. Trimming shortened V by 3 bases and J by 4 bases, and 13 bases separated the two germline ends. The CDR3 has 15 amino acids. The V gene's germline CDR1 is SGHDN and CDR2 FVKESK. CDR3 in amino acids: CASSQGPGKGNTIYF. Written as DNA, the CDR3 is TGTGCCAGCAGCCAGGGCCCCGGGAAGGGAAACACCATATATTTT.

The chain carries TRBV6-1 and TRBJ1-6, with 7 bases fitting TRBD1. In germline, CDR1 is MNHNS, CDR2 SASEGT. V dropped 7 bases and J dropped 7; count of bases not matched to a gene: 4. The CDR3 is 13 residues long. Here the CDR3 reads CASIGQANSPLHF. Written as DNA, the CDR3 is TGTGCCAGCATCGGACAGGCGAATTCACCCCTCCACTTT.

This clone came up once. The CDR3 DNA follows: TGTGCCATCAGTGAGTCTTGGACAGAACACCTCTATGGCTACACCTTC. Protein: CAISESWTEHLYGYTF. V is TRBV10-3 and J is TRBJ1-2; D may be TRBD1 (6 bases). The germline V gene has CDR1 ENHRY and CDR2 SYGVKD. The CDR3 is 16 residues long. V was clipped by 0 bases and J by 4 bases, with 15 bases between them.

This sequence joins TRBV28 and TRBJ1-5; the D gene is possibly TRBD1 (6 bases). V was pared by 2 bases and J by 0 bases, with 17 bases between. In germline, CDR1 is MDHEN, CDR2 SYDVKM. This CDR3 is built from 18 residues. CDR3 sequence (DNA): TGTGCCAGCAGTTTAGGGAAACAGGGAATTTATAGCAATCAGCCCCAGCATTTT. Translating gives CASSLGKQGIYSNQPQHF.

The chain uses TRBV2 and TRBJ1-5, with D possibly being TRBD1 (5 bases). V was shortened by 2 bases and J by 1 base, with 12 bases between the two germline ends. Germline V gives CDR1 SNHLY, CDR2 FYNNEI. The CDR3 runs 16 residues. The CDR3, as DNA: TGTGCCAGCAGTGAAACGGGGGGACTGAGCAATCAGCCCCAGCATTTT. Translating it yields CASSETGGLSNQPQHF.

The chain links TRBV5-1 to TRBJ2-6; D perhaps matches TRBD1 (5 bases). Germline lookup yields CDR1 SGHRS and CDR2 YFSETQ. V was trimmed by 3 bases and J by 0 bases, leaving 19 bases between them. CDR3 size: 19 residues. CDR3 residues: CASSYGRTSWSSGANVLTF. CDR3 nucleotide sequence: TGCGCCAGCAGCTACGGAAGGACAAGTTGGAGCTCTGGGGCCAACGTCCTGACTTTC.

The V gene is TRBV6-6, the J gene TRBJ2-5; TRBD2 aligns across 8 bases. Germline V lookup: CDR1 MNHNY, CDR2 SVGAGI (reference sequence). J gave up 4 bases and V 7 bases, and 11 bases lay outside the gene matches. This CDR3 spans 15 amino acids. The DNA of the CDR3 is TGTGCCAGCACCCTGGCGGGGGGTTTAAGAGAGACCCAGTACTTC. Its protein is CASTLAGGLRETQYF.